A single sample is the source of the 17 T cell receptor beta chains below, sequenced in a study of T cell repertoires in cytomegalovirus infection. Antigens of these TCRs are unknown. TCRdb called the reads again in MiXCR, with one record for every CDR3 protein. The data show 600,000 to 700,000 distinct CDR3 sequences, around 32% seen once. This specimen was cultured PBMCs, taken from culture after CMV antigen stimulation. Receptor source: a human donor in good health (CMV status not recorded). Some clones in this sample may be carry-over from other donors' samples.

The sample holds many counts of this clonotype. The V call is TRBV7-8, the J call TRBJ2-7, with no clear D. V gave up 4 bases and J gave up 7 bases, with 14 bases separating them. The CDR3 is made up of 13 amino acids. Germline assignment: CDR1 SGHVS and CDR2 FQNEAQ. This CDR3 is CASSSLGIGEQYF. CDR3 DNA: TGTGCCAGCAGCTCTCTAGGGATTGGGGAGCAGTACTTC.

This clonotype was seen only a few times. The chain is built from TRBV5-8 and TRBJ2-1; no definite D call. This CDR3 is 16 amino acids long. Germline values: CDR1 SGHTS, CDR2 YDEGEE. The ends were cut back, 7 bases at V and 0 bases at J, with 17 bases in the middle. The CDR3: CASLPIRTDSYNEQFF. In DNA, the CDR3 is TGTGCCAGCTTGCCTATTAGGACGGACTCCTACAATGAGCAGTTCTTC.

The chain joins TRBV5-5 to TRBJ2-1; D is unresolved. V lost 0 bases, J lost 3 bases, and 10 bases lay in between. Germline assignment: CDR1 SGHKS and CDR2 YYEKEE (reference sequence). There are 15 residues in the CDR3. The CDR3 DNA reads TGTGCCAGCAGCTTGGGGCTAGGGTACTACAATGAGCAGTTCTTC. Translated: CASSLGLGYYNEQFF.

V gene TRBV7-4 combines with J gene TRBJ2-1; 13 bases map to TRBD2. This CDR3 comprises 16 residues. Germline V CDR1 and CDR2: SGHVT, SQSDAQ. J was trimmed by 7 bases and V by 5 bases; bases with no gene match: 8. The DNA of the CDR3 is TGTGCCAGCAGCACACTAGCGGGAGGGTTAAGGAATGAGCAGTTCTTC. It translates to CASSTLAGGLRNEQFF. Filled out from reference TRBV7-4 and TRBJ2-1, the complete variable domain reads GAGVSQSPRYKVAKRGRDVALRCDSISGHVTLYWYRQTLGQGSEVLTYSQSDAQRDKSGRPSGRFSAERPERSVSTLKIQRTEQGDSAVYLCASSTLAGGLRNEQFFGPGTRLTVL.

The gene calls are TRBV4-1 and TRBJ1-4; 7 nucleotides align to TRBD1. The CDR3 consists of 15 residues. Germline trimming cut 0 bases from V and 6 bases from J; bases unmatched to any gene: 4. The germline gives CDR1 MGHRA, CDR2 YSYEKL. CDR3 sequence reads: CASSQDGGQYEKLFF. Here the CDR3 DNA reads TGCGCCAGCAGCCAAGACGGGGGACAGTATGAAAAACTGTTTTTT.

The CDR3 sequence: CASSDRDVGQAVNSPLHF. The CDR3 DNA follows: TGTGCCAGCAGCGATCGGGATGTCGGACAGGCTGTTAATTCACCCCTCCACTTT. J is TRBJ1-6 and V is TRBV7-2, with 7 bases that match TRBD1. Germline V CDR1 and CDR2: SGHTA, FQGNSA. CDR3 length equals 18 residues. The V and J ends lost 5 bases and 6 bases, in that order; junction bases with no gene match: 16.

The chain is built from TRBV7-2 and TRBJ2-7, with 7 bases that match TRBD2. The germline gives CDR1 SGHTA, CDR2 FQGNSA. V was clipped by 0 bases and J by 7 bases; unmatched bases: 9. This CDR3 spans 15 amino acids. The CDR3, as DNA: TGTGCCAGCAGCTTAGCGCCAGGGCCCGGGAGGGAGCAGTACTTC. Protein: CASSLAPGPGREQYF. The whole variable domain, filled in from reference TRBV7-2 and TRBJ2-7, reads GAGVSQSPSNKVTEKGKDVELRCDPISGHTALYWYRQSLGQGLEFLIYFQGNSAPDKSGLPSDRFSAERTGGSVSTLTIQRTQQEDSAVYLCASSLAPGPGREQYFGPGTRLTVT.

The chain employs TRBV11-2 and TRBJ2-1; D uncertain. CDR3 length: 16 residues. Germline assignment: CDR1 SGHAT and CDR2 FQNNGV. V lost 5 bases to trimming and J lost 5 bases, with 19 bases between them. The CDR3 nucleotides are TGTGCCAGCAGCACCCCCCGACAAGAGGTCCACAATGAGCAGTTCTTC. The encoded protein is CASSTPRQEVHNEQFF.

This clonotype was detected only a few times. The J gene is TRBJ2-1, the V gene TRBV6-1; no clear D gene. Deletions cut 3 bases from V and 6 bases from J, with 15 bases between. The CDR3 has 15 residues. CDR1 MNHNS and CDR2 SASEGT come from the germline V gene. The CDR3 DNA sequence: TGTGCCAGCAGTGATCCCGGTCGGCGAGCCAATGAGCAGTTCTTC. It codes for CASSDPGRRANEQFF.

This chain connects TRBV6-1 to TRBJ2-7, with 9 bases fitting TRBD1. Per germline, CDR1 MNHNS and CDR2 SASEGT. The CDR3 covers 14 residues. V dropped 2 bases and J dropped 2; count of bases not matched to a gene: 1. Here the CDR3 reads CASSERTGAYEQYF. For the CDR3, the DNA is TGTGCCAGCAGTGAAAGGACAGGGGCCTACGAGCAGTACTTC.

This clonotype appeared a few times. This chain connects TRBV5-4 to TRBJ2-1; 7 bases match TRBD2. J gave up 9 bases and V 2 bases, and 17 bases lay outside the gene matches. Germline V gene lookup returns CDR1 SGHNT and CDR2 YYREEE (reference sequence). There are 17 residues in the CDR3. The CDR3 DNA sequence: TGTGCCAGCAGCTTTAAGGTCTTCGGACTAGGGTCAAGTGAGCAGTTCTTC. Protein product: CASSFKVFGLGSSEQFF.

The V gene is TRBV6-1, the J gene TRBJ2-5; either TRBD1 or TRBD2 may supply D (5 bases each). This CDR3 has 14 residues. Germline V lookup: CDR1 MNHNS, CDR2 SASEGT. V lost 5 bases and J lost 5, with 15 bases in between. The CDR3 reads CASSISGRGETQYF. The CDR3 bases are TGTGCCAGCAGTATTTCGGGGCGCGGGGAGACCCAGTACTTC.

The genes are TRBV6-2 or TRBV6-3 and TRBJ2-2; D possibly corresponds to TRBD1 (6 bases). This CDR3 is built from 14 residues. Trimming stripped 6 bases from V and 1 base from J, with 9 bases between. Germline CDR1 and CDR2: MNHEY and SVGEGT. CDR3 loop: CASRGTRNTGELFF. DNA for the CDR3: TGTGCCAGCAGAGGGACACGGAACACCGGGGAGCTGTTTTTT.

Here the CDR3 reads CAIPGTGTQYF. The CDR3 DNA sequence: TGTGCCATCCCGGGGACTGGAACGCAGTATTTT. J is TRBJ2-3 and V is TRBV10-3; D is possibly TRBD2 (6 bases). Germline CDR1 is ENHRY and CDR2 is SYGVKD. Trimming shortened V by 8 bases and J by 9 bases, and 12 bases separated the two germline ends. There are 11 residues in the CDR3.

The V gene is TRBV7-2, the J gene TRBJ2-7; perhaps TRBD2 as D (6 bases). The CDR3 is 16 amino acids. Trimming shortened V by 5 bases and J by 2 bases, and 19 bases separated the two germline ends. Germline V gene lookup returns CDR1 SGHTA and CDR2 FQGNSA. Here the CDR3 DNA reads TGTGCCAGCAGCCTCCGGGGGTCGACACCTACCTACGAGCAGTACTTC. Translated, it gives CASSLRGSTPTYEQYF.

The rearrangement uses TRBV20-1 and TRBJ1-6; 7 bases match TRBD1. With V trimmed by 3 bases and J by 7 bases, 6 bases remained unmatched. This CDR3 has 14 amino acids. Germline V lookup: CDR1 DFQATT, CDR2 SNEGSKA (reference sequence). CDR3 nucleotides: TGCAGTGCTAGCGCCCAGGGGGGGAATTCACCCCTCCACTTT. This translates into CSASAQGGNSPLHF.

The sample holds a few counts of this clonotype. The rearrangement links TRBV4-1 to TRBJ1-6; tentatively, D is TRBD1 (6 bases). Germline V gene sequence: CDR1 MGHRA, CDR2 YSYEKL. The ends were cut back, 0 bases at V and 8 bases at J, with 8 bases in the middle. This CDR3 contains 14 residues. The CDR3 DNA is TGCGCCAGCAGCCAAGAAGGGGGATATTCACCCCTCCACTTT. It specifies CASSQEGGYSPLHF.